This T cell receptor (beta chain) emerged from a study of blood T cell repertoires in COVID-19. In the study overall: From T cells, B-cell-depleted T cells, or PBMCs came the material, which was cDNA or gDNA.

Trimming stripped 3 bases from V and 5 bases from J, with 20 bases between. Germline V lookup: CDR1 LGHNA, CDR2 YNFKEQ. The CDR3 length is 16 residues. This clone was picked up one time. Original methodology: Scientists estimated how many nucleated cells there were by amplifying reference gene primers. The data were produced by immunoSEQ multiplex PCR, yet TCRdb's version contains in-frame clones alone and is incomplete. D and trimming were read from the DNA, whereas the V and J calls and clone size are those reported in that table. This table has approximately 310,000 clones, around 87% appearing once.

This sequence was found in a woman between 45 and 65 years old who had recovered from COVID-19. The rearrangement uses TRBV4-2 and TRBJ2-7, with TRBD2 as a possible D gene (6 bases). Source material: peripheral blood. The CDR3 sequence is CASSHGGDWGGDEQYF. In DNA form, the CDR3 reads TGTGCCAGCAGCCATGGCGGGGACTGGGGTGGAGACGAGCAGTACTTC.